This T cell receptor beta chain came from a study of blood T cell repertoires in COVID-19. At the level of the study: Researchers got acute and convalescent COVID-19 samples from the United States, Italy and Spain. The cDNA or gDNA used as material had been derived from T cells, B-cell-depleted T cells, or PBMCs.

Authors' analysis steps: Nucleated cell number was recorded as an estimate derived from reference gene primer amplification. TCRdb's copy holds only in-frame clones and misses some; the assay was immunoSEQ multiplex PCR. The DNA gave D and trimming, while V, J and clone size come from that table. Of more than 85,000 clones listed, roughly 90% are singletons. The V gene's germline CDR1 is KGHSH and CDR2 LQKENI. CDR3 length: 15 amino acids. The V end lost 1 base, the J end lost 1 base, and 10 bases lay between the germline ends. The receptor was derived from an elderly woman with acute or convalescent COVID-19. The sequenced sample consisted of peripheral blood. The V gene is TRBV18, the J gene TRBJ1-1; D not certain. The CDR3 protein is CASSPRVSSNTEAFF. CDR3 DNA sequence: TGTGCCAGCTCACCACGCGTATCGTCGAACACTGAAGCTTTCTTT. The full variable domain, its missing parts supplied by reference TRBV18 and TRBJ1-1, is NAGVMQNPRHLVRRRGQEARLRCSPMKGHSHVYWYRQLPEEGLKFMVYLQKENIIDESGMPKERFSAEFPKEGPSILRIQQVVRGDSAAYFCASSPRVSSNTEAFFGQGTRLTVV.